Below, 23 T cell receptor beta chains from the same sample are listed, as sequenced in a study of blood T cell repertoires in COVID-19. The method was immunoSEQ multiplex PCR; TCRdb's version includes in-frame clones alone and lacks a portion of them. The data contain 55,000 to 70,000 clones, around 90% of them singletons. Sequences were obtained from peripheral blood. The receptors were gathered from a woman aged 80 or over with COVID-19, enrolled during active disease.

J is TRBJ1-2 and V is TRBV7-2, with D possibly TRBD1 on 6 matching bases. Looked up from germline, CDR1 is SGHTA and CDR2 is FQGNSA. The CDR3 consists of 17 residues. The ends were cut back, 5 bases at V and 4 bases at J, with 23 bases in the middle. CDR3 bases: TGTGCCAGCAGCGAAGGAATGGTAGGGGGAACGGGCTATGGCTACACCTTC. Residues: CASSEGMVGGTGYGYTF.

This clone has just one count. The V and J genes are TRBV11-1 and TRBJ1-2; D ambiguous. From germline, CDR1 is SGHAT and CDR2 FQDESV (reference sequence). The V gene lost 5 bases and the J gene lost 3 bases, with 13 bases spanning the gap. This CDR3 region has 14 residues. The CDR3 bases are TGTGCCAGCAGCCCGGCTGGGCGGGACTATGGCTACACCTTC. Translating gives CASSPAGRDYGYTF.

Here the CDR3 reads CASQLSGGAYEQYF. For the CDR3, the DNA is TGCGCCAGCCAACTCAGCGGGGGGGCTTACGAGCAGTACTTC. The J gene is TRBJ2-7, the V gene TRBV5-1; 10 bases are a match to TRBD2. This CDR3 comprises 14 residues. J was trimmed by 4 bases and V by 7 bases; bases with no gene match: 8. Germline lookup yields CDR1 SGHRS and CDR2 YFSETQ.

Here the CDR3 reads CASSPGLAGGLYEQYF. CDR3 coding DNA: TGTGCCAGCAGCCCGGGACTAGCGGGGGGGCTATACGAGCAGTACTTC. The V and J genes are TRBV4-2 and TRBJ2-7, with TRBD2 matching over 16 bases. V lost 4 bases to trimming and J lost 4 bases; unmatched junction nucleotides: 4. This CDR3 comprises 16 residues. Germline CDR1 reads LGHNA; CDR2 reads YNFKEQ.

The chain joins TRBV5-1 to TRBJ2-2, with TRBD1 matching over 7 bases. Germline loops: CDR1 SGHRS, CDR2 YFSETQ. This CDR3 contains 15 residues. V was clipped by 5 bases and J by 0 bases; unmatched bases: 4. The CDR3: CASRPGTANTGELFF. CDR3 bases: TGCGCCAGCAGACCGGGGACAGCGAACACCGGGGAGCTGTTTTTT.

The CDR3 DNA reads TGCGCCAGCAGCTTGGCCGGGGGGGCTTCAGATACGCAGTATTTT. Residues: CASSLAGGASDTQYF. The V and J genes are TRBV5-1 and TRBJ2-3, with 8 positions matching TRBD2. The germline gives CDR1 SGHRS, CDR2 YFSETQ. CDR3 length equals 15 residues. The trim removed 0 bases at V and 4 bases at J, leaving 4 bases unmatched.

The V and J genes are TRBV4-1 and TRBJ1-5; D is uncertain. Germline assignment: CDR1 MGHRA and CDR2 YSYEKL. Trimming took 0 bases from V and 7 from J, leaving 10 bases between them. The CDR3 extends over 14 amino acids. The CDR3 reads CASSQDDSPQPQHF. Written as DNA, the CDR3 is TGCGCCAGCAGCCAAGACGATAGCCCGCAGCCCCAGCATTTT.

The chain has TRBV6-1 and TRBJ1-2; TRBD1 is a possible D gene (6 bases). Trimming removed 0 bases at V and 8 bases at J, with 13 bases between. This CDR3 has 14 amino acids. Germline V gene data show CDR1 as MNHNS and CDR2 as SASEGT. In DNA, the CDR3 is TGTGCCAGCAGTGAAGCGCTGGCACAGGGAGGCTACACCTTC. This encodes CASSEALAQGGYTF.

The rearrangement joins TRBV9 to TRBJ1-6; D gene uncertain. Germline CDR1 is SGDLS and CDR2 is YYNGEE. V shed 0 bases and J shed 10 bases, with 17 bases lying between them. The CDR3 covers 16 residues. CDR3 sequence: CASSVEGGRGWSPLHF. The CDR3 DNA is TGTGCCAGCAGCGTAGAAGGCGGAAGAGGGTGGTCACCCCTCCACTTT.

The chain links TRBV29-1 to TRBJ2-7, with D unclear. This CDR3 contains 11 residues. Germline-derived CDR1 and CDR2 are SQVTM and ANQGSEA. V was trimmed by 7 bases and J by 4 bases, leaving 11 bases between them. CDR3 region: CSASRSYEQYF. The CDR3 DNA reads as TGCAGCGCCTCACGGAGTTACGAGCAGTACTTC.

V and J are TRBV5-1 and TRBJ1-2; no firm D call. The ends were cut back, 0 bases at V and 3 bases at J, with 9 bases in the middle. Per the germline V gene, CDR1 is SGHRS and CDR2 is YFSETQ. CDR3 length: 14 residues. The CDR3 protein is CASSLGQADYGYTF. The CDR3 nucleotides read TGCGCCAGCAGCTTGGGGCAGGCCGACTATGGCTACACCTTC.

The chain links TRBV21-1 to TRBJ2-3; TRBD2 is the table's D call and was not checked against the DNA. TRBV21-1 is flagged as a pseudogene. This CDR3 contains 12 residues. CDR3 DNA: TGTGCCAGCAGCAAGGGGGGATTATTCGAGTATTTT. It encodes CASSKGGLFEYF.

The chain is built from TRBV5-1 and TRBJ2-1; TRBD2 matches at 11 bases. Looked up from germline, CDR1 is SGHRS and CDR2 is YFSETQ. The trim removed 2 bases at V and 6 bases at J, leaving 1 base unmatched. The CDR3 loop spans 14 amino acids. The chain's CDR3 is CASSFGTSGNEQFF. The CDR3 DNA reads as TGCGCCAGCAGCTTCGGGACTAGCGGCAATGAGCAGTTCTTC.

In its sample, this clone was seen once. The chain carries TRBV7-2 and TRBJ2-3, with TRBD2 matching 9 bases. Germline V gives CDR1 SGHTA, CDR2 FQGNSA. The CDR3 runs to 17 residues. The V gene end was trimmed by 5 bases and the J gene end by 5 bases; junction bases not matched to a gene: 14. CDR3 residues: CASSELGAGGPLDTQYF. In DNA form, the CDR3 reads TGTGCCAGCAGCGAACTCGGGGCGGGGGGGCCTCTAGATACGCAGTATTTT.

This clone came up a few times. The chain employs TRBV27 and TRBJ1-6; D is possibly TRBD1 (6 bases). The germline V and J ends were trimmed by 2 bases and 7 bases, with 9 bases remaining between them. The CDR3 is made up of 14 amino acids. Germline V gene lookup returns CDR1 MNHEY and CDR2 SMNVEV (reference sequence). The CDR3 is CASSLGTPNSPLHF. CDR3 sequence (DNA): TGTGCCAGCAGTTTAGGGACACCCAATTCACCCCTCCACTTT.

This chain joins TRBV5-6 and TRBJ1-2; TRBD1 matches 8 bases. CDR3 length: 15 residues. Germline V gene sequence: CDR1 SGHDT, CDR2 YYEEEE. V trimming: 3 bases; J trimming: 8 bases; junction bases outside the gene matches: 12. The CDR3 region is CASSSGDRGPGGYTF. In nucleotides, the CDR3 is TGTGCCAGCAGCTCGGGAGACAGGGGCCCCGGCGGCTACACCTTC.

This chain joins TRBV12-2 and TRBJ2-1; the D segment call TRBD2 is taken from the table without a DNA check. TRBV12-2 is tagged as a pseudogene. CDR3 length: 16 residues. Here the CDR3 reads CASRLAFLVTYNEQFF. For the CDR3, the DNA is TGTGCAAGTCGCTTAGCATTTTTAGTTACCTACAATGAGCAGTTCTTC.

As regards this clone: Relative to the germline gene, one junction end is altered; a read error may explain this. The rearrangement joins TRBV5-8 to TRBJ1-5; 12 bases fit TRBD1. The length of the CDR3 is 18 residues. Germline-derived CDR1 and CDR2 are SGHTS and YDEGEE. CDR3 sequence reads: CASSWGTGGASSSQPQHF. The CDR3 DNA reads TGTGCCAGCAGCTGGGGGACAGGGGGCGCGTCCAGCAGTCAGCCCCAGCATTTT. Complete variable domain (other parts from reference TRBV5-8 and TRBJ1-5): EAGVTQSPTHLIKTRGQQATLRCSPISGHTSVYWYQQALGLGLQFLLWYDEGEERNRGNFPPRFSGRQFPNYSSELNVNALELEDSALYLCASSWGTGGASSSQPQHFGDGTRLSIL.

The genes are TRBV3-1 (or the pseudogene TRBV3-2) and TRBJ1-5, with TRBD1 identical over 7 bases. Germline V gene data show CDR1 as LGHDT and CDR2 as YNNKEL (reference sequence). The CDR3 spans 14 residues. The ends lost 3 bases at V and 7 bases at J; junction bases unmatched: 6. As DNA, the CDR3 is TGTGCCAGCAGCCATACTACAGGGGTGCAGCCCCAGCATTTT. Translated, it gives CASSHTTGVQPQHF.

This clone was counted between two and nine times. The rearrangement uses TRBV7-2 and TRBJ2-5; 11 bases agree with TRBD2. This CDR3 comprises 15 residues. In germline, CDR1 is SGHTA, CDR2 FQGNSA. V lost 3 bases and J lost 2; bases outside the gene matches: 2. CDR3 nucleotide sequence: TGTGCCAGCAGCTTTCTAGCGGGGGGACAAGAGACCCAGTACTTC. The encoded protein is CASSFLAGGQETQYF.

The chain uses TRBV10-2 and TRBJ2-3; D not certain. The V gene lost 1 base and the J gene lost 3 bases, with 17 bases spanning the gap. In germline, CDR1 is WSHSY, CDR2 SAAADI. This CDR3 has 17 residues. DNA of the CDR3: TGCGCCAGCAGTGAGTGGCGACAAGGCAAAGTGACAGATACGCAGTATTTT. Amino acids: CASSEWRQGKVTDTQYF.

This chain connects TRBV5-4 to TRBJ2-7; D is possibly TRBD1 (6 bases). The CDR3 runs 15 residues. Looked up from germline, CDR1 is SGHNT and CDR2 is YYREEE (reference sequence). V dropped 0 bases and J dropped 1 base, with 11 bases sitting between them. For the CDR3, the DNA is TGTGCCAGCAGCTTGGTGGGGGCCGGTTCCTACGAGCAGTACTTC. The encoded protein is CASSLVGAGSYEQYF.

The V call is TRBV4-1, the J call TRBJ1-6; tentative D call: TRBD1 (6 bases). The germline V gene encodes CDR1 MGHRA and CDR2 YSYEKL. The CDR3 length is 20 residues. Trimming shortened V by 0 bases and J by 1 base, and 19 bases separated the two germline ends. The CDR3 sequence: CASSQDSPLHRVSYNSPLHF. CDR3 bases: TGCGCCAGCAGCCAAGATAGTCCCCTTCACAGGGTATCCTATAATTCACCCCTCCACTTT.